In this sample, the clone carrying this TCR beta chain turned up a few times. Its antigen is as yet unknown. These data are taken from a study of T cells after yellow fever vaccination. For the study at large: SMART-Seq v4 Ultra Low Input prepared libraries from low-cell fractions. Overall study results and limits: Boosting was followed by the reappearance of most primary-vaccination clones (around 95% CD4, about 90% CD8). There was a small share of clonotypes that showed up in both the CD4 and CD8 compartments. A weaker secondary response peaked on day 5, the primary on day 15.

TCRdb fed the 5' RACE reads into MiXCR, producing one record per CDR3 protein. The sample comprises 450,000 to 550,000 distinct CDR3 sequences, just over 20% of which are singletons, and about a sixth rests with the top ten. The CDR3 length is 13 residues. Trimming took 1 base from V and 11 from J, leaving 14 bases between them. Germline lookup yields CDR1 SGHVS and CDR2 FQNEAQ. The TCR comes from a man aged 18 to 29 who received the YFV17D yellow fever vaccine. The sample here was PBMCs, taken about 20 days after the first yellow fever vaccination. J is TRBJ1-1 and V is TRBV7-8; TRBD1 is a possible D gene (6 bases). The CDR3 here is CASSLGLPTGAFF. For the CDR3, the DNA is TGTGCCAGCAGCTTAGGTCTCCCCACAGGGGCTTTCTTT.